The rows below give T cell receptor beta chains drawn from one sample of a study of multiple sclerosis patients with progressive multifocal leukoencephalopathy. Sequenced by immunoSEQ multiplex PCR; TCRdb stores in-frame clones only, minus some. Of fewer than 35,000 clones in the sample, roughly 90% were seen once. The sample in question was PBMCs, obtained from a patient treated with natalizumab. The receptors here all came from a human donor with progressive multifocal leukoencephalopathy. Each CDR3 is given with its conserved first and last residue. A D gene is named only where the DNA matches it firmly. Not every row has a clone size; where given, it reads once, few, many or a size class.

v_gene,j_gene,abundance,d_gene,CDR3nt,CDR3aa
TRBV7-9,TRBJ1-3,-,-,TGTGCCAGCAGCAAGGGGGACTCTGGAAACACCATATATTTT,CASSKGDSGNTIYF
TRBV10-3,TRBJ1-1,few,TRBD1,TGTGCCATCAGCCCGACAGGGTACACTGAAGCTTTCTTT,CAISPTGYTEAFF
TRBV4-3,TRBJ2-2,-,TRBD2,TGCGCCAGCAGCCATAACGGGAGGGCCGGGGAGCTGTTTTTT,CASSHNGRAGELFF
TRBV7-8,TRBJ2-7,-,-,TGTGCCAGCAGCTTAGCGTCAGGACAAGCCTACGAGCAGTACTTC,CASSLASGQAYEQYF
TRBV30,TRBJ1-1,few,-,TGTGTCCTAAAACAGGGCCTGAACACTGAAGCTTTCTTT,CVLKQGLNTEAFF
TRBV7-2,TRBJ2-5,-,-,TGTGCCAGCGGGTCCCCAGCTGAGACCCAGTACTTC,CASGSPAETQYF
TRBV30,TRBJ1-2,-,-,TGTGCCTGGAGTGCCGCCGCCACGAGGGTAGGTGGCTACACCTTC,CAWSAAATRVGGYTF
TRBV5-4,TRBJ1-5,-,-,TGTGCCAGCAGCTTGGAGAGTGGTCAGCCCCAGCATTTT,CASSLESGQPQHF
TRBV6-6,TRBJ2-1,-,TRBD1,TGTGCCAGCAGTTACGGACAGGGGGGTGAGCAGTTCTTC,CASSYGQGGEQFF
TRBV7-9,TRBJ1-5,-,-,TGTGCCAGCAGCCGGGGTGTGGCGGAGCCCCAGCATTTT,CASSRGVAEPQHF
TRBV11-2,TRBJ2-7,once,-,TGTGCCAGCAGCTTAGACGAACAGGGATACCCCTCCTACGAGCAGTACTTC,CASSLDEQGYPSYEQYF
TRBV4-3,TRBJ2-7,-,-,TGCGCCAGCAGCCAAGATTGGGTGAGCTCGGGCGGGAACTACGAGCAGTACTTC,CASSQDWVSSGGNYEQYF
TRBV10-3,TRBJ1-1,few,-,TGTGCCATCAGTGAGGGGGTGGCTGATGAAGCTTTCTTT,CAISEGVADEAFF
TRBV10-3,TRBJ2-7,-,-,TGTGCCATCAGTGAGGTGGCAGTCGCCTACGAGCAGTACTTC,CAISEVAVAYEQYF
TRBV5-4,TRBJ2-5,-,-,TGTGCCAGCAGCTCGTGGTCACAAGAGACCCAGTACTTC,CASSSWSQETQYF
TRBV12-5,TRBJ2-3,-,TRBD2,TGTGCTAGTGGTTTGGTATCCGTCCCTAAAGCGGGAGGCACAGATACGCAGTATTTT,CASGLVSVPKAGGTDTQYF
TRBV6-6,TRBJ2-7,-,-,TGTGCCAGCGGGGAGACTGGCAGGGAGCAGTACTTC,CASGETGREQYF
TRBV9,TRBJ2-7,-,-,TGTGCCAGCAGCGTGGCCGGGGGGCCCTACGAGCAGTACTTC,CASSVAGGPYEQYF
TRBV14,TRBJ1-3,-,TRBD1,TGTGCCAGCAGCCCGGGACAGACATCTGGAAACACCATATATTTT,CASSPGQTSGNTIYF
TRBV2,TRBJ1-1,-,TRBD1,TGTGCCAGCAGTGAACTGGGACAGGGAATCACTGAAGCTTTCTTT,CASSELGQGITEAFF
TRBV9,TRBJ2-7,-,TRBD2,TGTGCCAGCAAACCCCAGAGACTAGCGGAGGGGGCCTACGAGCAGTACTTC,CASKPQRLAEGAYEQYF
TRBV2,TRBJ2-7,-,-,TGTGCCAGCTCGCGGGAAGCCGGGCGCGAGCAGTACTTC,CASSREAGREQYF
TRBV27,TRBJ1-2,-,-,TGTGCCAGCAGTTTATCCTATAGCTATGGCTACACCTTC,CASSLSYSYGYTF
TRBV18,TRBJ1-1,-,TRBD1,TGTGCCAGCTCACCAAGGTTGACGGCAAACAGGGGAGTGGGGACTGAAGCTTTCTTT,CASSPRLTANRGVGTEAFF
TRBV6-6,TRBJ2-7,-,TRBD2,TGTGCCAGCAGGGTACTAGCGGGAGGTGGCGAGCAGTACTTC,CASRVLAGGGEQYF